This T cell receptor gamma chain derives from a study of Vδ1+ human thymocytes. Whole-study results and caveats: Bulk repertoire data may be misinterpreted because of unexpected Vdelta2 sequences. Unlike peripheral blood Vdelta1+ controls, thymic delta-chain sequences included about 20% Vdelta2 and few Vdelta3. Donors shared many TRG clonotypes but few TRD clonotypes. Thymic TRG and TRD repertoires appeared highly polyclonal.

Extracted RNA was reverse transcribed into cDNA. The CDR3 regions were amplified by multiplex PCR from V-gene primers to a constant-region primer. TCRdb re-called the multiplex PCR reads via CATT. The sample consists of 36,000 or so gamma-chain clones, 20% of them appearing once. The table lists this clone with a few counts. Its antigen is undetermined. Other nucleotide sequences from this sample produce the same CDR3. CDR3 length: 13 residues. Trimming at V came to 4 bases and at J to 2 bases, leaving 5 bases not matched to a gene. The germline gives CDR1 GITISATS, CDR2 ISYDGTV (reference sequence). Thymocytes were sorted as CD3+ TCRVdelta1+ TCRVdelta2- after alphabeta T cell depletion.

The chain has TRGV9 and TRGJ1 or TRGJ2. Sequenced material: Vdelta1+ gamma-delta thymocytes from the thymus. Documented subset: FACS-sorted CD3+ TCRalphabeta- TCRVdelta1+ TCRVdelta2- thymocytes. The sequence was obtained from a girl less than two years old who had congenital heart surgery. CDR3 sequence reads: CALWEDHYYKKLF. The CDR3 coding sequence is TGTGCCTTGTGGGAAGACCATTATTATAAGAAACTCTTT.